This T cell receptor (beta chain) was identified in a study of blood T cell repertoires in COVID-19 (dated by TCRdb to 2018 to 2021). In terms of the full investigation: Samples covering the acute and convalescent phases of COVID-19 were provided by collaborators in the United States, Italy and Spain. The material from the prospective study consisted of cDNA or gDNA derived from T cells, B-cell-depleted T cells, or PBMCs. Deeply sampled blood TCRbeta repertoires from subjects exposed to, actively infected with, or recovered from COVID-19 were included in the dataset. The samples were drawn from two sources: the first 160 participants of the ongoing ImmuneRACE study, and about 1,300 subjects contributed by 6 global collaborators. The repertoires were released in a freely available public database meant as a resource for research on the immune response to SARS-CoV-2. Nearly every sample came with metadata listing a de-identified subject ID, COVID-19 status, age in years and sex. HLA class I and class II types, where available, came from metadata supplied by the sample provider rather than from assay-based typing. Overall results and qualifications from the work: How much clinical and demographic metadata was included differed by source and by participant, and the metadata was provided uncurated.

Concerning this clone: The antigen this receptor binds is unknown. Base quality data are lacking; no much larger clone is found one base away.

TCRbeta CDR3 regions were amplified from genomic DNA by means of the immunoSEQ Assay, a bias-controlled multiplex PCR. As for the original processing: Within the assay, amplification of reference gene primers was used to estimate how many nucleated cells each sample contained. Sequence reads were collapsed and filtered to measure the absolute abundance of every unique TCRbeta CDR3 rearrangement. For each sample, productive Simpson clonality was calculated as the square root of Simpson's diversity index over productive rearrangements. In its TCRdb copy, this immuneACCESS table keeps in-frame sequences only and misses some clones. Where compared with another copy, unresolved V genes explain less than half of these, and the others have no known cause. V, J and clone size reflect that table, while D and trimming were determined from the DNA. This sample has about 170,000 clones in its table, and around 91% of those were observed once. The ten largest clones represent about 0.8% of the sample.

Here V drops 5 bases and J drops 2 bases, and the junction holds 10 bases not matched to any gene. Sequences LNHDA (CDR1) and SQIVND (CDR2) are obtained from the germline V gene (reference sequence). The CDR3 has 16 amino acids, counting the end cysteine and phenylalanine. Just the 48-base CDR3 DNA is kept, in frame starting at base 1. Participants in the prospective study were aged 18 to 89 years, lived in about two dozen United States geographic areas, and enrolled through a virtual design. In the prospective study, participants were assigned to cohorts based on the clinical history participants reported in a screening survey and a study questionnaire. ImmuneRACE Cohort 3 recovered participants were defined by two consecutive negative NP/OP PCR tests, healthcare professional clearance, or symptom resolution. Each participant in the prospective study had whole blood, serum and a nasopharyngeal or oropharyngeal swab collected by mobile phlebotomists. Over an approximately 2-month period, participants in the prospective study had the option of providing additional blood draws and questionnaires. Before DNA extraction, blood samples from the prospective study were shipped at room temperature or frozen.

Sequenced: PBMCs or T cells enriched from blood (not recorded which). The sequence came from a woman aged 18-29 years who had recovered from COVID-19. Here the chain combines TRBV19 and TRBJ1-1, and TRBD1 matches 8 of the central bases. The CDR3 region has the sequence CASSAQGGTINTEAFF. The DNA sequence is TGTGCCAGTAGTGCACAGGGGGGGACTATTAACACTGAAGCTTTCTTT.